This TCR beta chain was captured in a study of identical twins. Unmatched junction bases numbered 8, after V lost 10 bases and J lost 5 bases. The CDR3 is 13 residues long. Germline loops: CDR1 SNHLY, CDR2 FYNNEI. Addition of a universal primer site occurred through template switching, and cDNA carried unique molecular identifiers. TCRdb ran MiXCR on the 5' RACE reads and lists one entry per CDR3 protein. This table holds roughly 570,000 distinct CDR3 sequences, around a tenth found once. A further study also used this sample, focusing on yellow fever vaccine responses in identical twins.

Sequencing input: PBMCs. This receptor was taken from a woman aged 18 to 35 in good health. The V gene is TRBV2, the J gene TRBJ2-1; the match to TRBD2 covers 7 bases. CDR3 sequence reads: CANSPGRDNEQFF. The CDR3 DNA follows: TGTGCCAACTCCCCGGGGAGGGACAATGAGCAGTTCTTC.